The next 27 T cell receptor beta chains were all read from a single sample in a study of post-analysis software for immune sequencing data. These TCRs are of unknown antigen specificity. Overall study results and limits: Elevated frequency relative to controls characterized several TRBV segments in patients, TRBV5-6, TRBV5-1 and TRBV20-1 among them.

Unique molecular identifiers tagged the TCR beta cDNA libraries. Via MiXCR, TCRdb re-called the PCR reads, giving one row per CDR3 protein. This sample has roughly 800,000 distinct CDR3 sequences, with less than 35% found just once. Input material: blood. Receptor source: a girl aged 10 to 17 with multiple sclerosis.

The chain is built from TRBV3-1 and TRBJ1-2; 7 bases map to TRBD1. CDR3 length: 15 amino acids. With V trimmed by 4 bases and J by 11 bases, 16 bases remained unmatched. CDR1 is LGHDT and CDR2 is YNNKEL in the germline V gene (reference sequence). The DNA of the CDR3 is TGTGCCAGCAGCCCGCGCGCCGGCAGGGGGATCGAGTACACCTTC. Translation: CASSPRAGRGIEYTF. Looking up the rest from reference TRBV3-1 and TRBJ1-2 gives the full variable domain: DTAVSQTPKYLVTQMGNDKSIKCEQNLGHDTMYWYKQDSKKFLKIMFSYNNKELIINETVPNRFSPKSPDKAHLNLHINSLELGDSAVYFCASSPRAGRGIEYTFGSGTRLTVV.

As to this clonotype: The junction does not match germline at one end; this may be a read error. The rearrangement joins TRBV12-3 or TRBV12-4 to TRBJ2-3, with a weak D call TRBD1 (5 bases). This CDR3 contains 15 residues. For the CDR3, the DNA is TGTGCCAGCAGGTCCCGCAGGGTGGGCACAGATGCGCAGTATTTT. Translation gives CASRSRRVGTDAQYF.

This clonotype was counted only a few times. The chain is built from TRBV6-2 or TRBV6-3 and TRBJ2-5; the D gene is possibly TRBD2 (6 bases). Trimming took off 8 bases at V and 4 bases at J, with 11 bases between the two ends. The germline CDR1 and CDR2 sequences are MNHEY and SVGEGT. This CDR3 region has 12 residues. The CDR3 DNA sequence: TGTGCCAGCGGGGCGGGGAGAGAGACCCAGTACTTC. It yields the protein CASGAGRETQYF.

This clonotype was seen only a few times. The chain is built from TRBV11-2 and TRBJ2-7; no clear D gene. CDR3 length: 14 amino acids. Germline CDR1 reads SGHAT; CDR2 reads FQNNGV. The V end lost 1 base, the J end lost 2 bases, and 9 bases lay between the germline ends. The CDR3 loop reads CASSLAFKPYEQYF. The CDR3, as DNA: TGTGCCAGCAGCTTAGCGTTCAAGCCCTACGAGCAGTACTTC.

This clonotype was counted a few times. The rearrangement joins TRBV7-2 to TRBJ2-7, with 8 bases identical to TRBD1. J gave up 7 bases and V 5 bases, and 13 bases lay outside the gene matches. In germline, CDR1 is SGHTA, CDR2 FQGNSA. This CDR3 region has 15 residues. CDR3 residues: CASSPQRTGFGEQYF. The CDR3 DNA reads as TGTGCCAGCAGCCCCCAACGGACAGGGTTCGGGGAGCAGTACTTC. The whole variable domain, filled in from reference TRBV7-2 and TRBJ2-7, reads GAGVSQSPSNKVTEKGKDVELRCDPISGHTALYWYRQSLGQGLEFLIYFQGNSAPDKSGLPSDRFSAERTGGSVSTLTIQRTQQEDSAVYLCASSPQRTGFGEQYFGPGTRLTVT.

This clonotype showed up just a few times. Written as DNA, the CDR3 is TGTGCCATCAGTGATCTGTTTAGGGCTACTGAGCAGTTCTTC. Translating it yields CAISDLFRATEQFF. The chain couples TRBV10-3 to TRBJ2-1; no definite D call. Germline V lookup: CDR1 ENHRY, CDR2 SYGVKD. V gave up 3 bases and J gave up 9 bases, with 15 bases separating them. The length of the CDR3 is 14 residues.

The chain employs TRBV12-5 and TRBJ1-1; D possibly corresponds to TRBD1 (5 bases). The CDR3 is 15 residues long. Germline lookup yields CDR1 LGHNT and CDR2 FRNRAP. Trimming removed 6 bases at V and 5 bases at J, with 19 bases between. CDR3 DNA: TGTGCTAGTGGGATCACGGGGGAGGTGGTTACTGAAGCTTTCTTT. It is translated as CASGITGEVVTEAFF.

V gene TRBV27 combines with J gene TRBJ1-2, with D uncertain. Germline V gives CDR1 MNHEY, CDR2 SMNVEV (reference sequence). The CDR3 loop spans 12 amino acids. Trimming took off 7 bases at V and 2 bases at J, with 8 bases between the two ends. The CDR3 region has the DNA TGTGCCAGCATGGTACCGAACTATGGCTACACCTTC. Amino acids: CASMVPNYGYTF.

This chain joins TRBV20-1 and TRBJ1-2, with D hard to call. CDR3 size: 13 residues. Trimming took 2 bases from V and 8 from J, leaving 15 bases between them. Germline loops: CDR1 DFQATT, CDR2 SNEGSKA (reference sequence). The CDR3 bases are TGCAGTGCTAGACTCTCCGATATGCAGGGCTACACCTTC. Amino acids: CSARLSDMQGYTF.

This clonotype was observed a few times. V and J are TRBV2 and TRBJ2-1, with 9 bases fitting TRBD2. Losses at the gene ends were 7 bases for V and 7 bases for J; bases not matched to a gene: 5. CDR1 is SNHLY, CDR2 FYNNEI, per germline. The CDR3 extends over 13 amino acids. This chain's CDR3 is CASMLAGMNEQFF. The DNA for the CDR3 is TGTGCCAGCATGCTAGCGGGGATGAATGAGCAGTTCTTC.

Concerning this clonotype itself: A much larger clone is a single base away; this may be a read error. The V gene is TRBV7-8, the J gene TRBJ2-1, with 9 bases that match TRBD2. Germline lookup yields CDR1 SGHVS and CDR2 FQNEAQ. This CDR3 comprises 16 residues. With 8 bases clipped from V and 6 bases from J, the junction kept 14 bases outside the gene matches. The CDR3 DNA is TGTGCCAGCGGCTCCCTCGGAGCGGGGGGTGGCAATGAGCAGTTCTTC. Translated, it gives CASGSLGAGGGNEQFF. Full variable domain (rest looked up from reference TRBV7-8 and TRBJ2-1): GAGVSQSPRYKVAKRGQDVALRCDPISGHVSLFWYQQALGQGPEFLTYFQNEAQLDKSGLPSDRFFAERPEGSVSTLKIQRTQQEDSAVYLCASGSLGAGGGNEQFFGPGTRLTVL.

The DNA for the CDR3 is TGTGCCAGCAGCTCAGCCCGAGGAACGTACTTC. It translates to CASSSARGTYF. The J gene is TRBJ2-5, the V gene TRBV13; D remains ambiguous. V was shortened by 4 bases and J by 13 bases, with 13 bases between the two germline ends. CDR3 length equals 11 residues. CDR1 and CDR2 (germline): PRHDT, FYEKMQ (reference sequence). Looking up the rest from reference TRBV13 and TRBJ2-5 gives the full variable domain: AAGVIQSPRHLIKEKRETATLKCYPIPRHDTVYWYQQGPGQDPQFLISFYEKMQSDKGSIPDRFSAQQFSDYHSELNMSSLELGDSALYFCASSSARGTYFGPGTRLLVL.

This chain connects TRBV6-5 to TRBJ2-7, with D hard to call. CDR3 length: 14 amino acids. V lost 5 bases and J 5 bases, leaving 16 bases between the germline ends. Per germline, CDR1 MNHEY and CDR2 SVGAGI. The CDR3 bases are TGTGCCAGCAGTACTGGACGGATACCTGACGAGCAGTACTTC. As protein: CASSTGRIPDEQYF.

CDR3 DNA sequence: TGTGCCAGCAGCCCCGGGAGGTTCTCCTACAATGAGCAGTTCTTC. Its protein is CASSPGRFSYNEQFF. J is TRBJ2-1 and V is TRBV7-8; TRBD2 agrees at 7 bases. Germline-derived CDR1 and CDR2 are SGHVS and FQNEAQ. V trimming: 5 bases; J trimming: 0 bases; junction bases outside the gene matches: 4. The CDR3 consists of 15 residues.

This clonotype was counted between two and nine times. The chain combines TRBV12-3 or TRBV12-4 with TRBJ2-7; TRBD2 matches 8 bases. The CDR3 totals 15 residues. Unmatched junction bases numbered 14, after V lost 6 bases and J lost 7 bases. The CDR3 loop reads CASRATGTRGNEQYF. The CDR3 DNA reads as TGTGCCAGCAGGGCTACCGGGACTAGGGGCAATGAGCAGTACTTC.

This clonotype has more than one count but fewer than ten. Here the CDR3 reads CASSPRTVLAAQYF. The CDR3 DNA sequence: TGTGCCAGCAGTCCACGGACAGTCCTAGCGGCGCAGTATTTT. The V call is TRBV28, the J call TRBJ2-3, with a tentative D call TRBD2 (7 bases). The length of the CDR3 is 14 residues. Trimming left V 5 bases short and J 10 bases short, with 19 bases between. Germline V CDR1 and CDR2: MDHEN, SYDVKM.

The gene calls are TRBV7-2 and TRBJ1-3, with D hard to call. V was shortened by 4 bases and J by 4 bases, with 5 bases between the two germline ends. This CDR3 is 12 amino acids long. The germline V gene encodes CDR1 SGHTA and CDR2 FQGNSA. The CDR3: CASSWSGNTIYF. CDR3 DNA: TGTGCCAGCAGCTGGTCCGGAAACACCATATATTTT.

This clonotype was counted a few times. In DNA, the CDR3 is TGCAGTGCTAGAGAACCGACTAGGTCGCAGACCCAGTACTTC. It encodes CSAREPTRSQTQYF. The chain joins TRBV20-1 to TRBJ2-5; possibly TRBD2 for D (6 bases). Germline V gene sequence: CDR1 DFQATT, CDR2 SNEGSKA (reference sequence). Trimming removed 0 bases at V and 6 bases at J, with 14 bases between. The CDR3 consists of 14 residues.

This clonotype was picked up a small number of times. CDR3 in DNA: TGCAGTGCTCCACCCACGTTCGGCTACACCTTC. Amino acids: CSAPPTFGYTF. This chain uses TRBV20-1 with TRBJ1-2; D uncertain. The V end lost 5 bases, the J end lost 8 bases, and 12 bases lay between the germline ends. Germline values: CDR1 DFQATT, CDR2 SNEGSKA (reference sequence). The CDR3 has 11 amino acids.

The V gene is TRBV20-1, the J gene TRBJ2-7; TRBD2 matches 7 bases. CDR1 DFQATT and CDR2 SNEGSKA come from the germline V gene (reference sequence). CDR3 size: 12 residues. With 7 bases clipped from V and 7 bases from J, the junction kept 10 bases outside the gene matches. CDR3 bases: TGCAGTGTGAGAGTTGCGGGGGATGAGCAGTACTTC. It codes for CSVRVAGDEQYF.

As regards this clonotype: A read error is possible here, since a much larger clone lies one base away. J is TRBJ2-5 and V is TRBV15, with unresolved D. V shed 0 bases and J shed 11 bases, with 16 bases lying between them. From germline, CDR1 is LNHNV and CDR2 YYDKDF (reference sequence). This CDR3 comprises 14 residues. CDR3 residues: CATSRDLVVNEQYF. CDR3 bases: TGTGCCACCAGCAGAGATTTGGTCGTTAATGAGCAGTACTTC.

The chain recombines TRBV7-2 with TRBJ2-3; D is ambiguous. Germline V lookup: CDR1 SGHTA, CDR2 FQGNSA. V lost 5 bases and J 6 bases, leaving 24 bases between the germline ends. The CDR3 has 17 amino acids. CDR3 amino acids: CASSPRQASPAADTQYF. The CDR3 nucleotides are TGTGCCAGCAGCCCACGGCAGGCCTCCCCCGCAGCGGATACGCAGTATTTT.

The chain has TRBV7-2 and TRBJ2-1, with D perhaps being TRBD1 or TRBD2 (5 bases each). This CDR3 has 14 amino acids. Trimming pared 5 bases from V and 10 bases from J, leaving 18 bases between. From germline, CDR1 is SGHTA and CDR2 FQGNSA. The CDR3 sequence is CASSPRDGRNEQFF. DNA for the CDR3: TGTGCCAGCAGCCCGAGGGACGGCCGTAACGAGCAGTTCTTC.

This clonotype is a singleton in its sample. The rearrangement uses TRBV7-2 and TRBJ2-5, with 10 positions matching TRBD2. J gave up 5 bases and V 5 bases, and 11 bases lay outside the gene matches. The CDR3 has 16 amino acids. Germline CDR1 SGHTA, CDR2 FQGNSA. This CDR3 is CASSVWAGTSEETQYF. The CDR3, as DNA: TGTGCCAGCAGCGTTTGGGCTGGGACTAGCGAGGAGACCCAGTACTTC.

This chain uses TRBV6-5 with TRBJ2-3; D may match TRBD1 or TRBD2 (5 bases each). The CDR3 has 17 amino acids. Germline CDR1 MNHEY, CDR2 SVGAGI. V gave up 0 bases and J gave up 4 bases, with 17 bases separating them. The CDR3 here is CASSYSNGLGDADTQYF. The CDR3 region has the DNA TGTGCCAGCAGTTACTCCAATGGATTAGGGGACGCAGATACGCAGTATTTT.

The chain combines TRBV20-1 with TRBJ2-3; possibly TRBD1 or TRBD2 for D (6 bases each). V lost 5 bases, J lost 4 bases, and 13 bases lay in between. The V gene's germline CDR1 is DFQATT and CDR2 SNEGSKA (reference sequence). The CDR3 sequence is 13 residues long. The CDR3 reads CSACGGGPDTQYF. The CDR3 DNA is TGCAGTGCTTGTGGAGGGGGGCCAGATACGCAGTATTTT.

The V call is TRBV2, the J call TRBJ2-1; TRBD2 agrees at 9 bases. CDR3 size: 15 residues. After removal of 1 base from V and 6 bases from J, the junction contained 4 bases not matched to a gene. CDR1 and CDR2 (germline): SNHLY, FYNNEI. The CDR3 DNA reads TGTGCCAGCAGTGAAGGTCTAGCGGGAATCAATGAGCAGTTCTTC. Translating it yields CASSEGLAGINEQFF.